This T cell receptor (beta chain) was observed in a study of T-cell reconstitution after alpha-beta-depleted transplantation in children. This clonotype occurred many times. The authors prepared the TCRbeta library with unique molecular identifiers. TCRdb called the PCR reads again in MiXCR, with one record for every CDR3 protein. The table includes approximately 630,000 distinct CDR3 sequences, around 13% detected once. The junction had 9 bases not matched to a gene; V was cut back by 5 bases and J by 5 bases. Germline loops: CDR1 DFQATT, CDR2 SNEGSKA (reference sequence). The CDR3 covers 15 residues.

This TCR came from a girl aged 2 to 10 with congenital amegakaryocytic thrombocytopenia, due to receive a stem cell transplant. The chain uses TRBV20-1 and TRBJ2-3; 11 positions agree with TRBD2. This sample comprised PBMCs, obtained before TCRalphabeta/CD19-depleted stem cell transplant. As DNA, the CDR3 is TGCAGTGCTTATTCCGGACTAGCGGGTAAAGATACGCAGTATTTT. This gives the protein CSAYSGLAGKDTQYF.